This TCR beta chain appears in the sequencing data of a study of T-cell reconstitution after alpha-beta-depleted transplantation in children. The germline gives CDR1 KGHSH, CDR2 LQKENI. The CDR3 sequence is 16 residues long. Trimming removed 0 bases from V and 2 bases from J, with 13 bases in between. It was with unique molecular identifiers that the TCRbeta library was prepared. TCRdb processed the PCR reads anew with MiXCR; each CDR3 protein has one entry. This sample has some 500,000 distinct CDR3 sequences, with approximately 16% found just once. This receptor was obtained from a human donor who donated a stem cell graft to a child with acute lymphoblastic leukemia. Source: PBMCs from the stem cell graft donor, taken from the stem cell graft. The V call is TRBV18, the J call TRBJ2-5; D may be TRBD1 (6 bases). Written as DNA, the CDR3 is TGTGCCAGCTCACCACCAAACACAGGGAAGCAAGAGACCCAGTACTTC. Translation: CASSPPNTGKQETQYF.